The present T cell receptor beta chain was sequenced within a study of blood T cell repertoires in COVID-19 (TCRdb year 2020). About the full investigation: Samples covering the acute and convalescent phases of COVID-19 were provided by collaborators in the United States, Italy and Spain. The dataset comprised deeply sampled blood TCRbeta repertoires from subjects exposed to, actively infected with, or recovered from COVID-19. Where available, HLA class I and class II types were taken from metadata supplied by the sample provider and were not determined by assay-based typing. The repertoires were made available in a free public database intended to serve as a resource for research on the immune response to SARS-CoV-2. The samples were drawn from the first 160 participants of the ongoing ImmuneRACE study and from over 950 subjects provided by 6 global collaborators. The material from the prospective study consisted of cDNA or gDNA derived from T cells, B-cell-depleted T cells, or PBMCs. Nearly every sample came with metadata listing a de-identified subject ID, COVID-19 status, age in years and sex. Summary of the overall study and its limitations: Clinical and demographic metadata were provided uncurated, with the amount varying by source and participant.

The cysteine opens and the phenylalanine closes a CDR3 of 18 amino acids. Of all the DNA, just the CDR3 is kept, 54 bases in frame from base 1. Trimming accounts for 5 bases at V and 2 bases at J, while the number of junction bases matched to no gene is 13. CDR1 LNHDA and CDR2 SQIVND were looked up in the germline V gene (reference sequence). One collaborating source in Seattle enrolled patients during active infection and followed them longitudinally through the course of disease. Collaborating institutions collected whole blood in K2EDTA tubes following their own protocols. For TCRbeta analysis, collaborators shipped samples in one of three forms: frozen whole blood, isolated PBMCs, or DNA extracted from either of those sample types. A word on this clone: The antigen it binds to is not known. Per-nucleotide qualities are absent, and no much larger clonotype sits a single base away.

TCRbeta CDR3 regions were amplified from genomic DNA using the immunoSEQ Assay, a bias-controlled multiplex PCR. Regarding the original processing steps: The number of nucleated cells in each sample was estimated from the amplification of reference gene primers within the assay. To quantify the absolute abundance of each unique TCRbeta CDR3 rearrangement, sequence reads were collapsed and filtered. Productive Simpson clonality was computed per sample as the square root of Simpson's diversity index over productive rearrangements. TCRdb holds this immuneACCESS table with in-frame rearrangements only. Some clones are missing; in checked studies, unresolved V genes explain under half, and the rest has no known cause. Clone size and V and J calls were adopted from that table, with D and trimming inferred from the DNA. Here the sample has a few hundred thousand clones; more than 80% occur a single time. The ten biggest clones cover 5.5% to 8% of the sample.

The rearranged segments are TRBV19 and TRBJ1-4, with 8 middle bases fitting TRBD1. The receptor was isolated from a woman between 45 and 65 years old with COVID-19, enrolled during active disease. Sequencing was carried out using peripheral blood. This receptor has the CDR3 CASSEAGRTGNTNEKLFF. The base sequence is TGTGCCAGTAGTGAAGCGGGGCGGACAGGGAATACTAATGAAAAACTGTTTTTT.